The clone carrying this T cell receptor beta chain was counted at least ten times. The data belong to a study of T cell repertoires in cytomegalovirus infection. Per the germline V gene, CDR1 is MDHEN and CDR2 is SYDVKM. Between the trimmed V and J ends, which lost 5 bases and 6 bases, there was a span of 19 bases. The CDR3 has 15 amino acids. TCRdb redid the calling of the reads with MiXCR, one entry per CDR3 protein. The table lists about 490,000 distinct CDR3 sequences, about 11% of them singletons. The sequence was obtained from a human donor in good health (CMV status not recorded). Some clones in this sample may be carry-over from other donors' samples. Sequenced input: PBMCs. The chain has TRBV28 and TRBJ1-2; no clear D gene. The CDR3 reads CASSPPAPRLDGYTF. The DNA for the CDR3 is TGTGCCAGCAGTCCCCCCGCCCCTCGGTTGGATGGCTACACCTTC.